This T cell receptor beta chain is drawn from a study of CD8 T cells in ankylosing spondylitis. Study results and caveats: Reported data indicate significant enrichment of disease-linked clones within matched ankylosing spondylitis synovial fluid. Seemingly distinctive of ankylosing spondylitis blood was a TCR beta motif formed by eight highly homologous variants. Some motif variants were previously reported in reactive arthritis synovial fluid and blood. Relatively scarce in peripheral blood, disease-linked clones were CD8+.

Scientists made TCR beta libraries using quantitative 5'-RACE with molecular barcodes. TCRdb analysed the 5' RACE reads with MiXCR anew, one entry per CDR3 protein. The sample records some 240,000 distinct CDR3 sequences, about 7.3% being singletons. This clonotype was seen at least ten times. The antigen is undetermined. Unmatched junction bases numbered 17, after V lost 9 bases and J lost 0 bases. CDR1 is SGHAT, CDR2 FQDESV, per germline (reference sequence). This CDR3 region has 18 residues. Sequenced sample: blood, either unsorted or a sorted T cell fraction (not recorded which). This chain links TRBV11-1 with TRBJ2-1; 7 bases match TRBD2. The source of this sequence is a male donor with ankylosing spondylitis. The CDR3 DNA sequence: TGTGCCAGGGGCCCCGGGGGGATCAATGAGAGCTCCTACAATGAGCAGTTCTTC. Translating gives CARGPGGINESSYNEQFF.